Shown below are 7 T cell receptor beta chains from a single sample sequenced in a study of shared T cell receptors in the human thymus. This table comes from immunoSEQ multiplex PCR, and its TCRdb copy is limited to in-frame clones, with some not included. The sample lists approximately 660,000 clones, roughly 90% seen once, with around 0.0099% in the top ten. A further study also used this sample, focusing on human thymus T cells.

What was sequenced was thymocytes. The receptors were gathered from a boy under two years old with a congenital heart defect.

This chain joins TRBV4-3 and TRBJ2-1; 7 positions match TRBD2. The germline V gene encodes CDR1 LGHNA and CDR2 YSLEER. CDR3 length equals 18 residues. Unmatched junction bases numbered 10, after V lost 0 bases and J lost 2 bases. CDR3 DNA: TGCGCCAGCAGCCAAGATCTGGAGGGGCTAGCGGCCTACAATGAGCAGTTCTTC. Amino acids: CASSQDLEGLAAYNEQFF.

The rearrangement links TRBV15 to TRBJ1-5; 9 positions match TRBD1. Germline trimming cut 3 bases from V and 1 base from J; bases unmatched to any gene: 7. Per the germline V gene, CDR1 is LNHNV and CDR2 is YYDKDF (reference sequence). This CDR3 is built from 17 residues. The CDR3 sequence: CATSRPGQGQSNQPQHF. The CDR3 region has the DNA TGTGCCACCAGCAGGCCCGGACAGGGGCAAAGCAATCAGCCCCAGCATTTT. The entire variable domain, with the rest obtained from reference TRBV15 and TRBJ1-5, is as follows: DAMVIQNPRYQVTQFGKPVTLSCSQTLNHNVMYWYQQKSSQAPKLLFHYYDKDFNNEADTPDNFQSRRPNTSFCFLDIRSPGLGDTAMYLCATSRPGQGQSNQPQHFGDGTRLSIL.

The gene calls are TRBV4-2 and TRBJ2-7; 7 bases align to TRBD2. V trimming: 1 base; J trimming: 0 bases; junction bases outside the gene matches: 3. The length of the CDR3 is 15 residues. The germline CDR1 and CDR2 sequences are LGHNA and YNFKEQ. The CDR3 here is CASSQARESSYEQYF. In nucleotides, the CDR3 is TGTGCCAGCAGCCAAGCGCGGGAGAGCTCCTACGAGCAGTACTTC.

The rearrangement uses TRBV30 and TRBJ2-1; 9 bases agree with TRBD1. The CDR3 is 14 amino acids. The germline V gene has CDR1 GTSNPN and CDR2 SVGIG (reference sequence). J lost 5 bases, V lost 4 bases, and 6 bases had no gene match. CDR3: CAWNHRGQDNEQFF. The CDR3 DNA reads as TGTGCCTGGAACCACAGGGGGCAGGACAATGAGCAGTTCTTC. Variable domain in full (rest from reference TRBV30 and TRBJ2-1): SQTIHQWPATLVQPVGSPLSLECTVEGTSNPNLYWYRQAAGRGLQLLFYSVGIGQISSEVPQNLSASRPQDRQFILSSKKLLLSDSGFYLCAWNHRGQDNEQFFGPGTRLTVL.

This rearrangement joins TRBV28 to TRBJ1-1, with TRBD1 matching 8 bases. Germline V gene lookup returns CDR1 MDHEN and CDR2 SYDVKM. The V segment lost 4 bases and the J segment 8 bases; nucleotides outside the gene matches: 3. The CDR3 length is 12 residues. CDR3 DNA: TGTGCCAGCAGTTGCGGACAGGGAGAAGCTTTCTTT. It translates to CASSCGQGEAFF. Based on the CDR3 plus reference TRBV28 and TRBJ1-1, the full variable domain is DVKVTQSSRYLVKRTGEKVFLECVQDMDHENMFWYRQDPGLGLRLIYFSYDVKMKEKGDIPEGYSVSREKKERFSLILESASTNQTSMYLCASSCGQGEAFFGQGTRLTVV.

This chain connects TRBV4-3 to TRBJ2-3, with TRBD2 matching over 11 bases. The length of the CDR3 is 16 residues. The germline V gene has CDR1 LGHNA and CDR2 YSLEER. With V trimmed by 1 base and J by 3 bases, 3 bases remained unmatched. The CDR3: CASSQVRTSGTDTQYF. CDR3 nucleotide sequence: TGCGCCAGCAGCCAAGTCAGGACTAGCGGGACAGATACGCAGTATTTT.

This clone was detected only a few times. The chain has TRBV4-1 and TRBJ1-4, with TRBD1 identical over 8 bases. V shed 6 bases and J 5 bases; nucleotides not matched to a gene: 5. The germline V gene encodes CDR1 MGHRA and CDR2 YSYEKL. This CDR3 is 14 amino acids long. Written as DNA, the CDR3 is TGCGCCAGCAGTAGGGACAGGCAGAATGAAAAACTGTTTTTT. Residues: CASSRDRQNEKLFF.